This T cell receptor beta chain came from a study of OX40 agonist ivuxolimab in advanced cancers. Across the study: Partial responses were observed in three patients, of whom one had hepatocellular carcinoma and two had cutaneous melanoma.

The protocol was immunoSEQ multiplex PCR, while the TCRdb copy is restricted to in-frame clones and leaves out a portion. The data hold 100,000 to 150,000 clones, with approximately 90% observed a single time. Sampling times: baseline, cycle 4 day 1, cycle 7 day 1. The receptor comes from an adult with an advanced solid tumor such as melanoma, head and neck, liver or kidney cancer. This material consisted of CD4+ or CD8+ T cells sorted from blood, taken in a trial of the OX40 agonist ivuxolimab.

The CDR3 reads CASSVDTSNYGYTF. The DNA of the CDR3 is TGTGCCAGCAGCGTCGACACTTCTAACTATGGCTACACCTTC. V gene TRBV7-9 combines with J gene TRBJ1-2, with D uncertain. Trimming took 5 bases from V and 0 from J, leaving 10 bases between them. Looked up from germline, CDR1 is SEHNR and CDR2 is FQNEAQ (reference sequence). The CDR3 contains 14 residues.